This T cell receptor beta chain was captured in a study of CD8+ T cells in alopecia areata. Study at large: The drug, oral tofacitinib, was given to treated patients at 5 to 10 mg twice daily.

Overall study findings and caveats: Affected lesional scalp, above all in alopecia totalis/universalis, was more clonal than normal scalp.

Trimming took off 0 bases at V and 4 bases at J, with 7 bases between the two ends. The CDR3 loop spans 12 amino acids. Germline lookup yields CDR1 GTSNPN and CDR2 SVGIG (reference sequence). This clone has more than one count but fewer than ten. Its specificity is not known. Distinct nucleotide sequences in the sample also encode this CDR3. Extraction of RNA preceded its reverse transcription into cDNA, which served as the sequencing template. Profiling relied on immunoSEQ multiplex PCR, and the TCRdb table lists in-frame clones only, not all of them. This sample has about 150,000 clones; 40% to 60% occur once, and the top ten carry 15% to 20%.

This chain links TRBV30 with TRBJ2-7; D perhaps matches TRBD2 (5 bases). The TCR sequence derives from a human donor with alopecia areata. The sequences come from CD8+ T cells sorted from blood, collected at week 0. CDR3 region: CAWSVGDYEQYF. In DNA, the CDR3 is TGTGCCTGGAGTGTCGGGGATTACGAGCAGTACTTC.